This T cell receptor beta chain comes out of a study of beta chain features in type 1 diabetes. Study-level information: Age, gender and cell yields were similar between patients and healthy donors.

This clone was counted between two and nine times. cDNA synthesis used the whole RNA isolate, giving expressed TCRB sequences. The assay was immunoSEQ multiplex PCR, and TCRdb's table has in-frame clones only and misses some. The sample includes about 350,000 clones, roughly a fifth of them seen just once. This CDR3 has 16 amino acids. The V and J ends lost 3 bases and 0 bases, in that order; junction bases with no gene match: 3. The V call is TRBV23-1, the J call TRBJ2-4; TRBD2 matches 9 bases. TRBV23-1 falls under the ORF class, with uncertain function. Sequencing was performed on naive CD4+ T cells from blood. This receptor was identified in a young woman in good health. The DNA for the CDR3 is TGCGCCAGCAGTCAGTGCGGGGGGGGAGCCAAAAACATTCAGTACTTC. Protein sequence: CASSQCGGGAKNIQYF.